This TCR beta chain derives from a study of shared clonotypes between healthy human individuals. Germline V lookup: CDR1 SGHRS, CDR2 YFSETQ. The junction had 1 base not matched to a gene; V was cut back by 0 bases and J by 1 base. CDR3 length equals 16 residues. A remark on this clone: Its target is not known. Other DNA sequences of this sample code for an identical CDR3.

Study-level results: Sorted-subset samples were not fully sequenced, rarefaction indicated. Sharing across four donors was highest in naive CD4 (around 5%) and lowest in memory CD8 (0.4%). In general, naive subsets displayed greater estimated richness than memory subsets did. Non-shared clonotypes showed lower generation probabilities than clonotypes common to all four donors.

This table comes from immunoSEQ multiplex PCR, and its TCRdb copy is limited to in-frame clones, with some not included. The sample holds 640,000 or so clones, about two thirds seen once. Sequencing input: memory CD4+ T cells sorted from blood. The subset denotes: CD45RA-negative fraction. The rearrangement uses TRBV5-1 and TRBJ2-5, with 12 bases identical to TRBD2. The receptor comes from a woman aged 25 to 45 in good health. The CDR3 DNA sequence: TGCGCCAGCAGCTTGGTACTAGCGGGAGGCCAAGAGACCCAGTACTTC. Translation gives CASSLVLAGGQETQYF.